The rows below give T cell receptor beta chains drawn from one sample of a study of blood T cell repertoires in COVID-19. Here immunoSEQ multiplex PCR was the method, and the copy in TCRdb shows in-frame clones only, minus some. Of 150,000 to 200,000 clones listed, about 82% are singletons. The sequenced sample consisted of PBMCs or T cells enriched from blood (not recorded which). The receptors derive from a woman aged 25 to 45 who had recovered from COVID-19. Each CDR3 is given with its conserved first and last residue. The D gene is left open where the match is weak. The size field is filled for only some rows; it gives once, few, many or a size class.

j_gene,d_gene,v_gene,abundance,len,CDR3nt,CDR3aa
TRBJ2-1,TRBD2,TRBV10-3,few,17,TGTGCCATCAGTGAGTCGGGGTTGGCTAGCGGGAGTGATGAGCAGTTCTTC,CAISESGLASGSDEQFF
TRBJ2-2,TRBD1,TRBV9,NA,15,TGTGCCAGCAGCGAAGGACAGGGGGGTCCCGGGGAGCTGTTTTTT,CASSEGQGGPGELFF
TRBJ2-3,TRBD1,TRBV19,NA,16,TGTGCCAGTAGTATTACTGGGACAGCTAGCACAGATACGCAGTATTTT,CASSITGTASTDTQYF
TRBJ2-3,NA,TRBV5-4,NA,15,TGTGCCAGCAGCCCGACTAATAGTCTGAGTGATACGCAGTATTTT,CASSPTNSLSDTQYF
TRBJ1-1,NA,TRBV15,NA,15,TGTGCCACCAGCAGCCGGGAGTACCTGAACACTGAAGCTTTCTTT,CATSSREYLNTEAFF
TRBJ2-1,NA,TRBV6-5,NA,13,TGTGCCAGCAGTTACCGACTAGAGGGTGAGCAGTTCTTC,CASSYRLEGEQFF
TRBJ2-3,TRBD1,TRBV29-1,once,12,TGCAGCGTGGACAGGGCCACAGATACGCAGTATTTT,CSVDRATDTQYF
TRBJ1-2,NA,TRBV7-9,NA,15,TGTGCCAGCAGCTTAGCAGTTGGACAAAGGACGAGCTACACCTTC,CASSLAVGQRTSYTF
TRBJ2-5,TRBD2,TRBV29-1,NA,14,TGCAGCGTTGAACTAGCGGGAGGTCAGGAGACCCAGTACTTC,CSVELAGGQETQYF
TRBJ1-1,TRBD1,TRBV19,once,17,TGTGCCAGTAGTATAGATACTGGACAGGTACTAGGGGGTGAAGCTTTCTTT,CASSIDTGQVLGGEAFF
TRBJ1-2,TRBD1,TRBV19,NA,13,TGTGCCAGTAGTACCGGACAGGGCTTTGGCTACACCTTC,CASSTGQGFGYTF
TRBJ1-2,TRBD1,TRBV7-2,NA,15,TGTGCCAGCAGCTTAGTGGGACAGATGAACTATGGCTACACCTTC,CASSLVGQMNYGYTF
TRBJ2-1,NA,TRBV19,NA,12,TGTGCCAGTAGTAGGAGAGGTAATGAGCAGTTCTTC,CASSRRGNEQFF
TRBJ2-2,TRBD1,TRBV5-5,once,17,TGTGCCAGCACCCTGAATCCGGGACAGGGCATCAGCGGGGAGCTGTTTTTT,CASTLNPGQGISGELFF
TRBJ1-3,NA,TRBV6-5,NA,15,TGTGCCAGCAGTTACAGGGAAGGGGCTGGAAACACCATATATTTT,CASSYREGAGNTIYF
TRBJ2-7,NA,TRBV12-3/TRBV12-4,NA,13,TGTGCCAGCAGTTTAGGGCCCTCCTACGAGCAGTACTTC,CASSLGPSYEQYF
TRBJ2-7,TRBD2,TRBV6-2/TRBV6-3,NA,16,TGTGCCAGCAGTTACTCAGCTAGCGGGAATCCCTACGAGCAGTACTTC,CASSYSASGNPYEQYF
TRBJ1-2,NA,TRBV15,NA,14,TGTGCCACCAGCAGACGACCAGGCTACTATGGCTACACCTTC,CATSRRPGYYGYTF
TRBJ2-5,TRBD2,TRBV10-3,NA,18,TGTGCCATCAGTGAGTGGGGGACTAGCGGGAGAAAAAGGGAGACCCAGTACTTC,CAISEWGTSGRKRETQYF
TRBJ2-7,TRBD2,TRBV10-3,NA,14,TGTGCCATCAGTCCTAGCGGGAGTCTCTACGAGCAGTACTTC,CAISPSGSLYEQYF
TRBJ1-5,NA,TRBV10-3,NA,15,TGTGCCATCAGTGACGCAGGGGATGGCAATCAGCCCCAGCATTTT,CAISDAGDGNQPQHF
TRBJ1-2,NA,TRBV7-9,NA,16,TGTGCCAGCAGCTTCGAGCGGACGGTTTTAGGCGGTGGCTACACCTTC,CASSFERTVLGGGYTF
TRBJ2-2,TRBD2,TRBV2,few,14,TGTGCCAGCACGCGGGAGGGAAACACCGGGGAGCTGTTTTTT,CASTREGNTGELFF
TRBJ2-1,TRBD1,TRBV19,NA,14,TGTGCCAGTAACACGGACAGGGGGCGGAATGAGCAGTTCTTC,CASNTDRGRNEQFF
TRBJ2-3,NA,TRBV7-9,NA,16,TGTGCCAGCAGCTTAGTGAGAGGAGGGGACACAGATACGCAGTATTTT,CASSLVRGGDTDTQYF
TRBJ1-6,NA,TRBV5-1,once,16,TGCGCCAGCAGCTTGGGCGACGATGGACTGAATTCACCCCTCCACTTT,CASSLGDDGLNSPLHF
TRBJ2-7,NA,TRBV5-1,NA,15,TGCGCCAGCAGCTTGGCCCCAGGACTCTCCTACGAGCAGTACTTC,CASSLAPGLSYEQYF
TRBJ2-5,TRBD1,TRBV6-5,NA,14,TGTGCCAGCAGTTACTCGGACAGGGCAGGGACCCAGTACTTC,CASSYSDRAGTQYF
TRBJ2-3,TRBD2,TRBV13,NA,18,TGTGCCAGCAGCTTAGATCTAGCGGGGAGAACTAGCACAGATACGCAGTATTTT,CASSLDLAGRTSTDTQYF
TRBJ1-1,NA,TRBV2,NA,11,TGTGCCAGCAGTGATTATATTGAAGCTTTCTTT,CASSDYIEAFF
TRBJ2-6,NA,TRBV28,NA,17,TGTGCCAGCAGTACCGGGACACTTTTCTCTGGGGCCAACGTCCTGACTTTC,CASSTGTLFSGANVLTF
TRBJ2-7,TRBD2,TRBV5-1,NA,16,TGCGCCAGCAGCTCCCCCGGGACTAGCGGGATATACGAGCAGTACTTC,CASSSPGTSGIYEQYF
TRBJ2-1,NA,TRBV10-1,few,17,TGCGCCAGCAGTGAGTCCCGGCTAGCTCCGAGCTACAATGAGCAGTTCTTC,CASSESRLAPSYNEQFF
TRBJ2-2,TRBD1,TRBV29-1,NA,13,TGCAGCGGCCGGGACAGGGAAGCCGGGGAGCTGTTTTTT,CSGRDREAGELFF
TRBJ1-1,TRBD1,TRBV9,NA,14,TGTGCCAGCAGTGGGGGGACAGGGCTCGCTGAAGCTTTCTTT,CASSGGTGLAEAFF
TRBJ2-7,NA,TRBV3-1/TRBV3-2,NA,15,TGTGCCAGCAGCCCCTCGGGACTGATCTCCTACGAGCAGTACTTC,CASSPSGLISYEQYF
TRBJ2-5,TRBD2,TRBV24-1,NA,17,TGTGCCACCAGTAACGTGCGGGCGGGAGCCATCCAAGAGACCCAGTACTTC,CATSNVRAGAIQETQYF
TRBJ2-1,TRBD2,TRBV9,NA,16,TGTGCCAGCAGCGGACCTCTAGCGGGAGGGGTTTGGGAGCAGTTCTTC,CASSGPLAGGVWEQFF
TRBJ1-4,NA,TRBV6-5,NA,15,TGTGCCAGCAGTTACTCAATACAGGGTCGGAAAAAACTGTTTTTT,CASSYSIQGRKKLFF
TRBJ1-5,NA,TRBV6-1,NA,14,TGTGCCAGCAGTGAATTTGGGGGCGCGAAGCCCCAGCATTTT,CASSEFGGAKPQHF
TRBJ2-6,NA,TRBV10-3,NA,15,TGTGCCATCAGGACGGGACAAACTGGGGCCAACGTCCTGACTTTC,CAIRTGQTGANVLTF
TRBJ2-7,TRBD1,TRBV27,NA,15,TGTGCCAGCAGTTTATATGGACAGGGGGGCTACGAGCAGTACTTC,CASSLYGQGGYEQYF
TRBJ1-4,NA,TRBV24-1,NA,15,TGTGCCACCAGTGATCCCGGGATCCCTTATGGAAAACTGTTTTTT,CATSDPGIPYGKLFF
TRBJ2-7,TRBD1,TRBV27,NA,16,TGTGCCAGCAGTCCCGGGACAGGGTTAAGTCTCCACGAGCAGTACTTC,CASSPGTGLSLHEQYF
TRBJ2-1,NA,TRBV29-1,NA,13,TGCAGCGTTGTGCGCGCGGAAGACAATGAGCAGTTCTTC,CSVVRAEDNEQFF
TRBJ1-2,NA,TRBV5-8,NA,16,TGTGCCAGCAGCTTGGGCGACAGGACAGCTAACTATGGCTACACCTTC,CASSLGDRTANYGYTF
TRBJ1-2,NA,TRBV28,NA,14,TGTGCCAGCAGTTTACCGAACTTGGGCGCAGGCTACACCTTC,CASSLPNLGAGYTF
TRBJ2-1,TRBD2,TRBV10-3,NA,17,TGTGCCATCAGTTTTTTCCCTCGGGAGGGCCTAGACAATGAGCAGTTCTTC,CAISFFPREGLDNEQFF
TRBJ2-1,NA,TRBV27,NA,14,TGTGCCAGCAGTTTTATTAGCTCCTACAATGAGCAGTTCTTC,CASSFISSYNEQFF
TRBJ2-3,NA,TRBV28,NA,15,TGTGCCAGCAGTTTAAGGGTGAGGGGCACAGATACGCAGTATTTT,CASSLRVRGTDTQYF
TRBJ1-3,TRBD1,TRBV7-9,NA,14,TGTGCCAGCAGCTTACAGGGGGCTGGAAACACCATATATTTT,CASSLQGAGNTIYF